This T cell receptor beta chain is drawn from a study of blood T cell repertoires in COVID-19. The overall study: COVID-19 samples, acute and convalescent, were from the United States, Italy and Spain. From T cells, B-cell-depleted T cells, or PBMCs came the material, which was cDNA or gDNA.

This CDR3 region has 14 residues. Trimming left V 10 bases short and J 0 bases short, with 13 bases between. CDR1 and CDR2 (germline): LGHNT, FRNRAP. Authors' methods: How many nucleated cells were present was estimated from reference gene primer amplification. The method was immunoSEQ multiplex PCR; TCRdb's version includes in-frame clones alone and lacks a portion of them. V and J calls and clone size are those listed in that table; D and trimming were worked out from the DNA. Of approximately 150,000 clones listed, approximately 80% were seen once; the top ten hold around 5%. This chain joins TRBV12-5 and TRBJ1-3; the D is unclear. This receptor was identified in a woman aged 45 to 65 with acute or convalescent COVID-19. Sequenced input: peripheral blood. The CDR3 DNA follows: TGTGCTACCTCCGTTTGGGCCTCTGGAAACACCATATATTTT. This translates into CATSVWASGNTIYF.